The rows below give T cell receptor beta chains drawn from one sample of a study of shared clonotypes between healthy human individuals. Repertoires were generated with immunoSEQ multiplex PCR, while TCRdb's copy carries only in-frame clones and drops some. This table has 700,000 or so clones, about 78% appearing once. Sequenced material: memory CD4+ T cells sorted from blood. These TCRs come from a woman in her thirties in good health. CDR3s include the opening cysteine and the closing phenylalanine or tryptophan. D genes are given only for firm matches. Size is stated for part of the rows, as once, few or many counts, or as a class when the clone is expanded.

CDR3 protein: CASSYTSGANVLTF; CDR3 DNA: TGTGCCAGCAGTTATACCTCTGGGGCCAACGTCCTGACTTTC; clone size: once; D gene: .; J gene: TRBJ2-6; V gene: TRBV6-6
CDR3 protein: CASSVVVGSSTDTQYF; CDR3 DNA: TGTGCCAGCAGCGTCGTTGTGGGGTCGAGCACAGATACGCAGTATTTT; clone size: .; D gene: .; J gene: TRBJ2-3; V gene: TRBV5-8
CDR3 protein: CASSLIRTSSDTQYF; CDR3 DNA: TGTGCCAGCAGTCTAATCAGGACGAGCTCAGATACGCAGTATTTT; clone size: .; D gene: .; J gene: TRBJ2-3; V gene: TRBV7-2
CDR3 protein: CASSYQGATEAFF; CDR3 DNA: TGTGCCAGCAGTTACCAGGGGGCCACTGAAGCTTTCTTT; clone size: few; D gene: TRBD1; J gene: TRBJ1-1; V gene: TRBV27
CDR3 protein: CASRAGLEVHEQYF; CDR3 DNA: TGCGCCAGCAGGGCGGGACTAGAAGTCCACGAGCAGTACTTC; clone size: few; D gene: TRBD2; J gene: TRBJ2-7; V gene: TRBV5-1
CDR3 protein: CASSQVAGDPSYEQYF; CDR3 DNA: TGTGCCAGCAGCCAGGTAGCGGGTGATCCCTCCTACGAGCAGTACTTC; clone size: few; D gene: TRBD2; J gene: TRBJ2-7; V gene: TRBV4-2
CDR3 protein: CAISDSGTVYEQYF; CDR3 DNA: TGTGCCATCAGTGATTCCGGGACAGTCTACGAGCAGTACTTC; clone size: few; D gene: TRBD1; J gene: TRBJ2-7; V gene: TRBV10-3
CDR3 protein: CASRLRTPLGEAFF; CDR3 DNA: TGTGCCAGCAGACTCAGGACACCCCTGGGTGAAGCTTTCTTT; clone size: .; D gene: .; J gene: TRBJ1-1; V gene: TRBV27
CDR3 protein: CASSPSRVAGELFF; CDR3 DNA: TGTGCCAGCAGCCCATCCCGCGTTGCCGGGGAGCTGTTTTTT; clone size: few; D gene: .; J gene: TRBJ2-2; V gene: TRBV7-8
CDR3 protein: CASNSATGAPTGELFF; CDR3 DNA: TGCGCCAGCAATAGTGCGACAGGGGCTCCCACCGGGGAGCTGTTTTTT; clone size: .; D gene: TRBD1; J gene: TRBJ2-2; V gene: TRBV5-1
CDR3 protein: CASSFRGSGRAKETQYF; CDR3 DNA: TGTGCCAGCAGCTTCCGGGGTAGCGGGAGGGCCAAAGAGACCCAGTACTTC; clone size: .; D gene: TRBD2; J gene: TRBJ2-5; V gene: TRBV5-8
CDR3 protein: CASRRQGAFNTEAFF; CDR3 DNA: TGTGCCAGCAGAAGACAGGGGGCCTTCAACACTGAAGCTTTCTTT; clone size: .; D gene: TRBD1; J gene: TRBJ1-1; V gene: TRBV6-6
CDR3 protein: CASSSITPQYNEQFF; CDR3 DNA: TGTGCCAGCAGTTCCATCACTCCACAGTACAATGAGCAGTTCTTC; clone size: few; D gene: .; J gene: TRBJ2-1; V gene: TRBV6-5
CDR3 protein: CASSPRTSGDTDTQYF; CDR3 DNA: TGTGCCAGCAGCCCAAGGACTAGCGGGGACACAGATACGCAGTATTTT; clone size: .; D gene: TRBD2; J gene: TRBJ2-3; V gene: TRBV13
CDR3 protein: CASSPGTSQPQHF; CDR3 DNA: TGTGCCAGTAGTCCAGGGACGAGTCAGCCCCAGCATTTT; clone size: .; D gene: .; J gene: TRBJ1-5; V gene: TRBV19
CDR3 protein: CASSLGDRTGGYGF; CDR3 DNA: TGTGCCAGCAGCTTAGGGGACAGAACCGGCGGGTATGGCTTT; clone size: .; D gene: .; J gene: TRBJ1-1; V gene: TRBV13
CDR3 protein: CASSQKIGRYEQYF; CDR3 DNA: TGTGCCAGCAGCCAAAAAATTGGCCGGTACGAGCAGTACTTC; clone size: .; D gene: .; J gene: TRBJ2-7; V gene: TRBV14
CDR3 protein: CASSFSTGELFF; CDR3 DNA: TGCGCCAGCAGCTTTAGCACCGGGGAGCTGTTTTTT; clone size: .; D gene: .; J gene: TRBJ2-2; V gene: TRBV5-1
CDR3 protein: CASSLSVYLRGDNQPQHF; CDR3 DNA: TGTGCCAGCAGTTTATCTGTATATTTACGGGGCGACAATCAGCCCCAGCATTTT; clone size: .; D gene: .; J gene: TRBJ1-5; V gene: TRBV28
CDR3 protein: CASSVETDNEQFF; CDR3 DNA: TGTGCCAGCAGCGTAGAGACAGACAATGAGCAGTTCTTC; clone size: .; D gene: .; J gene: TRBJ2-1; V gene: TRBV9
CDR3 protein: CASSGKSGHTSTDTQYF; CDR3 DNA: TGTGCCAGCAGTGGTAAGAGCGGACACACCTCAACAGATACGCAGTATTTT; clone size: .; D gene: .; J gene: TRBJ2-3; V gene: TRBV27
CDR3 protein: CASSPNWAPGEKLFF; CDR3 DNA: TGTGCCAGCAGCCCGAACTGGGCCCCGGGCGAAAAACTGTTTTTT; clone size: .; D gene: .; J gene: TRBJ1-4; V gene: TRBV14
CDR3 protein: CASRVQGGPGELFF; CDR3 DNA: TGTGCCAGCAGAGTACAGGGAGGCCCCGGGGAGCTGTTTTTT; clone size: .; D gene: .; J gene: TRBJ2-2; V gene: TRBV2
CDR3 protein: CASSEAGRVETQYF; CDR3 DNA: TGTGCCAGCAGCGAGGCAGGGAGGGTAGAGACCCAGTACTTC; clone size: .; D gene: TRBD2; J gene: TRBJ2-5; V gene: TRBV7-7
CDR3 protein: CASSKGTGGNQPQHF; CDR3 DNA: TGTGCCAGCAGTAAAGGGACAGGGGGTAATCAGCCCCAGCATTTT; clone size: .; D gene: TRBD1; J gene: TRBJ1-5; V gene: TRBV6-1